These T cell receptor beta chains were read from a single sample in a study of shared clonotypes between healthy human individuals. Profiling relied on immunoSEQ multiplex PCR, and the TCRdb table lists in-frame clones only, not all of them. The sample includes roughly 2.2 million clones, about 92% seen only once; the top ten take under 0.45%. The sequenced sample was naive CD4+ T cells from PBMCs. These receptors came from a man aged 18 to 30 in good health. Some clones in this sample may be carry-over from other donors' samples. Each CDR3 is given with its conserved first and last residue. The order of the fields is CDR3 DNA, CDR3 protein, V gene, J gene, D gene, clone size. D genes are given only for firm matches. Expanded clones get a size class; other rows say once, few or many, or leave the size out.

cdr3_nt: TGTGCCAGCAGCAAAGGAGCAGGGATCTACGAGCAGTACTTC
cdr3_aa: CASSKGAGIYEQYF
v_call: TRBV6-1
j_call: TRBJ2-7
d_call: -
clone_size: -

cdr3_nt: TGTGCCAGCAGTTTATGGGGGTCGCTTAAGCTATCGGGTGGCTACACCTTC
cdr3_aa: CASSLWGSLKLSGGYTF
v_call: TRBV28
j_call: TRBJ1-2
d_call: -
clone_size: -

cdr3_nt: TGTGCCAGCAGTCCCACAGTTTCCTACGAGCAGTACTTC
cdr3_aa: CASSPTVSYEQYF
v_call: TRBV27
j_call: TRBJ2-7
d_call: -
clone_size: -

cdr3_nt: TGTGCCAGCAGTGGGGACAGGAATGAGCAGTTCTTC
cdr3_aa: CASSGDRNEQFF
v_call: TRBV2
j_call: TRBJ2-1
d_call: TRBD1
clone_size: -

cdr3_nt: TGTGCCAGCAGCAAAGGGACTAGCGAGCACTACGAGCAGTACTTC
cdr3_aa: CASSKGTSEHYEQYF
v_call: TRBV21-1
j_call: TRBJ2-7
d_call: -
clone_size: -

cdr3_nt: TGTGCCAGCAGCCCATCTAGCGGGAGGGCCCGAGGGGAGCAGTACTTC
cdr3_aa: CASSPSSGRARGEQYF
v_call: TRBV9
j_call: TRBJ2-7
d_call: TRBD2
clone_size: -

cdr3_nt: TGTGCCAGCAGACGTGGACAGGGGAACACTGAAGCTTTCTTT
cdr3_aa: CASRRGQGNTEAFF
v_call: TRBV14
j_call: TRBJ1-1
d_call: TRBD1
clone_size: few

cdr3_nt: TGTGCCAGCAGTGAAACGGTAGGGGCCAGTTTCCTGAACACTGAAGCTTTCTTT
cdr3_aa: CASSETVGASFLNTEAFF
v_call: TRBV2
j_call: TRBJ1-1
d_call: -
clone_size: -

cdr3_nt: TGTGCCAGCAGTCCCCGATCGGGACAGGGGGCGTCGGGCTACACCTTC
cdr3_aa: CASSPRSGQGASGYTF
v_call: TRBV6-6
j_call: TRBJ1-2
d_call: TRBD1
clone_size: -

cdr3_nt: TGCGCCAGCACCCAGACTAGCGGGAGCACAGATACGCAGTATTTT
cdr3_aa: CASTQTSGSTDTQYF
v_call: TRBV23-1
j_call: TRBJ2-3
d_call: TRBD2
clone_size: -

cdr3_nt: TGTGCCAGCAGTTTATACAGGCTACCGGGGGAGCCCCAGCATTTT
cdr3_aa: CASSLYRLPGEPQHF
v_call: TRBV28
j_call: TRBJ1-5
d_call: -
clone_size: -

cdr3_nt: TGTGCCAGCAGTTTAGCCCAGGGCGGGCGCCGGGAGCTGTTTTTT
cdr3_aa: CASSLAQGGRRELFF
v_call: TRBV28
j_call: TRBJ2-2
d_call: -
clone_size: -

cdr3_nt: TGTGCCAGCAGCGCCTCCGGGGCTGCTAACTATGGCTACACCTTC
cdr3_aa: CASSASGAANYGYTF
v_call: TRBV28
j_call: TRBJ1-2
d_call: -
clone_size: -

cdr3_nt: TGTGCCAGCAGGCCACAGGGCGGGCTGGACGAGCAGTACTTC
cdr3_aa: CASRPQGGLDEQYF
v_call: TRBV6-6
j_call: TRBJ2-7
d_call: -
clone_size: -

cdr3_nt: TGTGCCAGCAGCTTTCAGGGGGATAGCAATCAGCCCCAGCATTTT
cdr3_aa: CASSFQGDSNQPQHF
v_call: TRBV7-2
j_call: TRBJ1-5
d_call: TRBD1
clone_size: few

cdr3_nt: TGTGCCAGCAGTGCAACCTGGTCCCGCGCTGAAGCTTTCTTT
cdr3_aa: CASSATWSRAEAFF
v_call: TRBV27
j_call: TRBJ1-1
d_call: -
clone_size: once

cdr3_nt: TGTGCCAGCAGTACAAGGGACAGTGGATACGAGCAGTACTTC
cdr3_aa: CASSTRDSGYEQYF
v_call: TRBV6-5
j_call: TRBJ2-7
d_call: TRBD1
clone_size: -

cdr3_nt: TGTGCCAGCAGCCAAGAGGGGGGGGGTGCCACTGAAGCTTTCTTT
cdr3_aa: CASSQEGGGATEAFF
v_call: TRBV4-2
j_call: TRBJ1-1
d_call: -
clone_size: -

cdr3_nt: TGTGCCACCAGCCGGACAGGGGGAACTGAAGCTTTCTTT
cdr3_aa: CATSRTGGTEAFF
v_call: TRBV15
j_call: TRBJ1-1
d_call: TRBD1
clone_size: -

cdr3_nt: TGTGCCAGCTCACCACCGGGGGGGCGCAATCAGCCCCAGCATTTT
cdr3_aa: CASSPPGGRNQPQHF
v_call: TRBV18
j_call: TRBJ1-5
d_call: -
clone_size: -

cdr3_nt: TGTGCCAGCAGCCCCGTGGGCGGTGAGACCCAGTACTTC
cdr3_aa: CASSPVGGETQYF
v_call: TRBV7-2
j_call: TRBJ2-5
d_call: -
clone_size: once

cdr3_nt: TGCGCCAGCAGCCAGGACAGGGGAACTGAAGCTTTCTTT
cdr3_aa: CASSQDRGTEAFF
v_call: TRBV5-1
j_call: TRBJ1-1
d_call: TRBD1
clone_size: -

cdr3_nt: TGTGCCAGCAGTTATGGGCTAGCGGACACCGGGGAGCTGTTTTTT
cdr3_aa: CASSYGLADTGELFF
v_call: TRBV6-5
j_call: TRBJ2-2
d_call: TRBD2
clone_size: once

cdr3_nt: TGTGCCAGCAGTTTATACGACAGGGGACAGGGAGAGCAGTACTTC
cdr3_aa: CASSLYDRGQGEQYF
v_call: TRBV27
j_call: TRBJ2-7
d_call: TRBD1
clone_size: -

cdr3_nt: TGTGCCAGCAGTCCCCTTGGCGGAAATACTAAAGAGACCCAGTACTTC
cdr3_aa: CASSPLGGNTKETQYF
v_call: TRBV28
j_call: TRBJ2-5
d_call: -
clone_size: -

cdr3_nt: TGTGCCAGCAGCCCGCAGGCTTACCAAGAGACCCAGTACTTC
cdr3_aa: CASSPQAYQETQYF
v_call: TRBV7-8
j_call: TRBJ2-5
d_call: -
clone_size: -

cdr3_nt: TGTGCCAGTCCATCGTCGGGGCTTTACGAATTAAGCTCCTACGAGCAGTACTTC
cdr3_aa: CASPSSGLYELSSYEQYF
v_call: TRBV19
j_call: TRBJ2-7
d_call: -
clone_size: -

cdr3_nt: TGCGCCAGCAGCTTGGTAGGCGGGGCGGGCTACAATGAGCAGTTCTTC
cdr3_aa: CASSLVGGAGYNEQFF
v_call: TRBV5-1
j_call: TRBJ2-1
d_call: -
clone_size: -

cdr3_nt: TGTGCCAGTAGTGGGTCCGGGACTACAAGGTACGAGCAGTACTTC
cdr3_aa: CASSGSGTTRYEQYF
v_call: TRBV19
j_call: TRBJ2-7
d_call: TRBD2
clone_size: -

cdr3_nt: TGTGCCAGCAGACCGGGGGGCGAATACGAGCAGTACTTC
cdr3_aa: CASRPGGEYEQYF
v_call: TRBV28
j_call: TRBJ2-7
d_call: -
clone_size: -

cdr3_nt: TGTGCCAGCAGACCAGCCAACTCCTACGAGCAGTACTTC
cdr3_aa: CASRPANSYEQYF
v_call: TRBV27
j_call: TRBJ2-7
d_call: -
clone_size: -

cdr3_nt: TGTGCTAGTGGGCCGGGACTAGCGGTGAATGAGCAGTTCTTC
cdr3_aa: CASGPGLAVNEQFF
v_call: TRBV12-5
j_call: TRBJ2-1
d_call: TRBD2
clone_size: -

cdr3_nt: TGCGCCAGCAGCTTGGCAATACAGGGTAGTGGAGATACGCAGTATTTT
cdr3_aa: CASSLAIQGSGDTQYF
v_call: TRBV5-1
j_call: TRBJ2-3
d_call: -
clone_size: once